The rows below give T cell receptor beta chains drawn from one sample of a study of identical twins. TCRdb re-analysed the 5' RACE reads in MiXCR, keeping a single row per CDR3 protein. Of approximately 260,000 distinct CDR3 sequences detected, approximately 8.6% appear once; the ten largest clones hold around 3%. Another study also made use of these data, one on yellow fever vaccine responses in identical twins.

The sample comprised CD8+ T cells sorted from blood. Every receptor here comes from a woman aged 18 to 35 in good health. CDR3s include the opening cysteine and the closing phenylalanine or tryptophan. The D gene is left open where the match is weak. Where a row states a size, it is once, few, many or the class of an expanded clone; other rows omit it.

TRBV12-3/TRBV12-4,15,few,TRBJ2-2,-,CASRAKGAGTGELFF,TGTGCCAGCAGGGCCAAAGGGGCGGGCACCGGGGAGCTGTTTTTT
TRBV18,14,-,TRBJ2-7,-,CASSPRDSYYEQYF,TGTGCCAGCTCACCCAGAGACAGCTACTACGAGCAGTACTTC
TRBV12-3/TRBV12-4,19,few,TRBJ2-3,TRBD2,CASRLTSGGADFSTDTQYF,TGTGCCAGCAGGCTCACTAGCGGGGGGGCCGATTTCAGCACAGATACGCAGTATTTT
TRBV11-2,15,many,TRBJ2-7,-,CASSFYSGPTYEQYF,TGTGCCAGCAGCTTCTACAGTGGTCCCACCTACGAGCAGTACTTC
TRBV2,15,few,TRBJ2-1,TRBD1,CASSPGWTGGNEQFF,TGTGCCAGCAGCCCCGGTTGGACAGGGGGCAATGAGCAGTTCTTC
TRBV5-5,15,few,TRBJ1-1,TRBD1,CASSWGSGGNTEAFF,TGTGCCAGCAGCTGGGGGTCAGGGGGGAACACTGAAGCTTTCTTT
TRBV20-1,13,few,TRBJ2-3,-,CSADYTSADTQYF,TGCAGTGCCGACTACACTTCGGCAGATACGCAGTATTTT
TRBV20-1,16,many,TRBJ2-7,-,CSAREGISRVGYEQYF,TGCAGTGCTAGAGAAGGGATAAGCAGGGTGGGGTACGAGCAGTACTTC
TRBV12-3/TRBV12-4,14,many,TRBJ2-1,TRBD1,CASSLQGVLNEQFF,TGTGCCAGCAGTTTACAGGGGGTGCTCAATGAGCAGTTCTTC
TRBV4-2,14,-,TRBJ2-7,-,CASSQPTPSYEQYF,TGTGCCAGCAGCCAGCCGACCCCAAGCTACGAGCAGTACTTC
TRBV7-9,14,-,TRBJ2-7,-,CASSRGEVRYEQYF,TGTGCCAGCAGCAGGGGGGAGGTCCGCTACGAGCAGTACTTC
TRBV5-1,13,few,TRBJ2-3,-,CASSPDLGDTQYF,TGCGCCAGCAGCCCGGACCTCGGAGATACGCAGTATTTT
TRBV5-1,14,many,TRBJ1-2,-,CASSLMSTPDGYTF,TGCGCCAGCAGCTTGATGTCGACGCCGGATGGCTACACCTTC
TRBV2,16,few,TRBJ2-1,-,CASSEYELDSYNEQFF,TGTGCCAGCAGTGAGTACGAGTTAGACTCCTACAATGAGCAGTTCTTC
TRBV6-1,13,-,TRBJ2-7,-,CASSRDHLGEQYF,TGTGCCAGCAGTCGGGACCATCTCGGAGAGCAGTACTTC
TRBV19,13,-,TRBJ1-1,TRBD1,CASRTGGNTEAFF,TGTGCCAGTCGGACAGGGGGGAACACTGAAGCTTTCTTT
TRBV25-1,15,many,TRBJ2-1,TRBD1,CASSEYTLTGNEQFF,TGTGCCAGCAGTGAATACACATTGACAGGGAATGAGCAGTTCTTC
TRBV28,15,-,TRBJ2-2,-,CASSLIAGVTGELFF,TGTGCCAGCAGTTTAATCGCTGGAGTTACTGGGGAGCTGTTTTTT
TRBV9,14,few,TRBJ2-1,TRBD2,CASSKAGGPNEQFF,TGTGCCAGCAGCAAGGCGGGGGGTCCCAATGAGCAGTTCTTC
TRBV4-3,15,-,TRBJ2-2,-,CASSPDSQNTGELFF,TGCGCCAGCAGCCCGGACAGCCAGAACACCGGGGAGCTGTTTTTT
TRBV13,16,-,TRBJ1-5,TRBD1,CASSLGQGATYQPQHF,TGTGCCAGCAGCTTAGGACAGGGGGCTACGTATCAGCCCCAGCATTTT
TRBV12-3/TRBV12-4,13,many,TRBJ2-2,-,CASSSPYSGELFF,TGTGCCAGCAGTAGTCCGTATTCCGGGGAGCTGTTTTTT
TRBV27,16,many,TRBJ2-4,-,CASSEWGALAKNIQYF,TGTGCCAGCAGTGAATGGGGGGCTCTAGCCAAAAACATTCAGTACTTC
TRBV5-6,15,-,TRBJ2-2,-,CASSPVGGSTGELFF,TGTGCCAGCAGTCCAGTCGGCGGGTCCACCGGGGAGCTGTTTTTT
TRBV20-1,14,-,TRBJ1-3,-,CSFRGTEYGNTIYF,TGCAGCTTCCGAGGGACCGAGTATGGAAACACCATATATTTT
TRBV29-1,14,few,TRBJ2-1,TRBD2,CSCKRGSSYNEQFF,TGCAGCTGCAAGCGGGGGAGCTCCTACAATGAGCAGTTCTTC
TRBV15,13,-,TRBJ2-7,-,CATGVDRTYEQYF,TGTGCCACCGGAGTTGATCGGACCTACGAGCAGTACTTC
TRBV20-1,14,-,TRBJ2-5,-,CSAREGDGQETQYF,TGCAGTGCTAGAGAAGGGGACGGCCAAGAGACCCAGTACTTC
TRBV5-1,17,many,TRBJ2-7,-,CASSLEGAGVRDYEQYF,TGCGCCAGCAGCTTGGAAGGGGCCGGAGTAAGAGACTACGAGCAGTACTTC
TRBV12-3/TRBV12-4,13,many,TRBJ1-5,-,CASTPGGNQPQHF,TGTGCCAGCACCCCTGGTGGGAATCAGCCCCAGCATTTT
TRBV28,15,-,TRBJ2-2,TRBD1,CASSFDRGGTGELFF,TGTGCCAGCAGTTTCGACAGGGGAGGTACCGGGGAGCTGTTTTTT
TRBV12-3/TRBV12-4,15,many,TRBJ2-1,TRBD2,CASSLGLAGPNEQFF,TGTGCCAGCAGTTTGGGACTAGCGGGTCCCAATGAGCAGTTCTTC
TRBV25-1,14,-,TRBJ2-7,TRBD1,CASSELGQGDEQYF,TGTGCCAGCAGTGAACTGGGACAGGGGGACGAGCAGTACTTC
TRBV7-9,15,-,TRBJ2-7,-,CASSPERAPLREQYF,TGTGCCAGCAGCCCAGAAAGGGCCCCACTACGTGAGCAGTACTTC
TRBV27,19,-,TRBJ2-6,TRBD1,CASSLGGQGHSSGANVLTF,TGTGCCAGCAGTTTAGGTGGACAGGGGCACTCCTCTGGGGCCAACGTCCTGACTTTC
TRBV6-5,13,few,TRBJ2-3,-,CAISTPLENTQYF,TGTGCCATTAGTACTCCTCTCGAGAATACGCAGTATTTT
TRBV20-1,15,few,TRBJ2-7,TRBD1,CSARETGTEAYEQYF,TGCAGTGCTAGGGAAACCGGGACAGAAGCCTACGAGCAGTACTTC
TRBV11-2,15,-,TRBJ1-1,-,CASSPNSGRNTEAFF,TGTGCCAGCAGCCCTAATTCTGGGCGGAACACTGAAGCTTTCTTT
TRBV29-1,11,-,TRBJ2-7,-,CSVELRDGQYF,TGCAGCGTTGAACTCCGGGACGGGCAGTACTTC
TRBV6-1,13,few,TRBJ2-7,TRBD1,CAARTGLRYEQYF,TGTGCCGCCAGGACAGGGCTGAGGTACGAGCAGTACTTC
TRBV5-6,15,-,TRBJ1-1,-,CASSLGAGLNTEAFF,TGTGCCAGCAGCTTGGGGGCAGGGCTGAACACTGAAGCTTTCTTT
TRBV20-1,14,-,TRBJ2-7,-,CSARDPTNLYEQYF,TGCAGTGCTAGAGATCCGACCAACCTCTACGAGCAGTACTTC
TRBV12-3/TRBV12-4,17,many,TRBJ2-1,TRBD2,CASSPREGTLSYNEQFF,TGTGCCAGCAGTCCCAGGGAGGGGACTCTCTCCTACAATGAGCAGTTCTTC
TRBV6-1,15,few,TRBJ2-7,-,CASSADGGFNYEQYF,TGTGCCAGCAGTGCGGACGGGGGCTTCAACTACGAGCAGTACTTC
TRBV7-9,12,few,TRBJ2-7,-,CASSLGQYEQYF,TGTGCCAGCAGCCTAGGACAGTACGAGCAGTACTTC
TRBV4-1,13,many,TRBJ1-6,-,CASSQEGYSPLHF,TGCGCCAGCAGCCAAGAGGGGTATTCACCCCTCCACTTT
TRBV6-5,15,many,TRBJ1-2,-,CASSSIHPTEHRYTF,TGTGCCAGCAGTTCCATACATCCGACCGAGCACCGCTACACCTTC
TRBV29-1,13,-,TRBJ1-2,TRBD1,CSVVGQGRHGYTF,TGCAGCGTTGTTGGACAGGGGAGACATGGCTACACCTTC
TRBV7-8,14,many,TRBJ2-3,-,CASSLVDRPDTQYF,TGTGCCAGCAGCTTAGTGGACCGGCCAGATACGCAGTATTTT